The 10 T cell receptor beta chains in this list originate from one sample, sequenced in a study of blood T cell repertoires in COVID-19. The assay was immunoSEQ multiplex PCR, and TCRdb's table has in-frame clones only and misses some. The sample carries some 270,000 clones, about 85% recorded once. Sequencing was carried out using PBMCs or T cells enriched from blood (not recorded which). These receptors all come from a woman in her 50s who had been exposed to COVID-19.

This chain links TRBV11-2 with TRBJ1-2; 9 nucleotides line up with TRBD1. The V gene end was trimmed by 6 bases and the J gene end by 2 bases; junction bases not matched to a gene: 10. CDR1 and CDR2 (germline): SGHAT, FQNNGV. The CDR3 length is 16 residues. The CDR3 bases are TGTGCCAGCAGTCGTCCGGGACAGGGTGGAAACTATGGCTACACCTTC. Translation gives CASSRPGQGGNYGYTF. Full variable domain (rest looked up from reference TRBV11-2 and TRBJ1-2): EAGVAQSPRYKIIEKRQSVAFWCNPISGHATLYWYQQILGQGPKLLIQFQNNGVVDDSQLPKDRFSAERLKGVDSTLKIQPAKLEDSAVYLCASSRPGQGGNYGYTFGSGTRLTVV.

The rearrangement joins TRBV3-1 (or the pseudogene TRBV3-2) to TRBJ2-3, with unresolved D. The CDR3 is 15 amino acids. V was shortened by 1 base and J by 8 bases, with 16 bases between the two germline ends. Germline V CDR1 and CDR2: LGHDT, YNNKEL (reference sequence). The CDR3 reads CASSQGPDLGGTQYF. DNA for the CDR3: TGTGCCAGCAGCCAAGGGCCGGATCTTGGCGGTACGCAGTATTTT.

The rearrangement joins TRBV7-2 to TRBJ2-7, with 9 bases lining up with TRBD1. CDR3 length: 14 amino acids. Germline lookup yields CDR1 SGHTA and CDR2 FQGNSA. After removal of 1 base from V and 4 bases from J, the junction contained 2 bases not matched to a gene. The CDR3 DNA reads TGTGCCAGCAGCTTAGTACAGGGGGCGTACGAGCAGTACTTC. It codes for CASSLVQGAYEQYF.

The chain is built from TRBV27 and TRBJ1-2, with 9 bases aligning to TRBD1. Trimming cost V 3 bases and J 4 bases; bases outside gene matches: 3. CDR1 is MNHEY, CDR2 SMNVEV, per germline (reference sequence). The CDR3 is made up of 14 amino acids. The CDR3 protein is CASSLRGQGYGYTF. The CDR3 coding sequence is TGTGCCAGCAGTTTGCGGGGACAGGGCTATGGCTACACCTTC.

In its sample, this clone was seen once. V gene TRBV15 combines with J gene TRBJ1-5; D gene unclear. The CDR3 is made up of 17 amino acids. Per the germline V gene, CDR1 is LNHNV and CDR2 is YYDKDF (reference sequence). V was clipped by 0 bases and J by 1 base, with 13 bases between them. The CDR3 bases are TGTGCCACCAGCAGAGATCGGTTCAAGGAGAGCAATCAGCCCCAGCATTTT. Its translation: CATSRDRFKESNQPQHF.

V and J are TRBV10-1 and TRBJ2-3, with 9 bases identical to TRBD2. Trimming took 9 bases from V and 3 from J; bases not matched to a gene: 1. The germline V gene encodes CDR1 WNHNN and CDR2 SYGVQD (reference sequence). The CDR3 loop spans 12 amino acids. In DNA, the CDR3 is TGCGCCAGTGCGGGGGGGACAGATACGCAGTATTTT. It translates to CASAGGTDTQYF.

The chain is built from TRBV10-3 and TRBJ1-1; 8 bases are a match to TRBD1. J gave up 2 bases and V 6 bases, and 5 bases lay outside the gene matches. The CDR3 runs to 14 residues. Germline V lookup: CDR1 ENHRY, CDR2 SYGVKD. The CDR3 nucleotides are TGTGCCATCAGAGGACAGGGACCTAACACTGAAGCTTTCTTT. Translated: CAIRGQGPNTEAFF.

The chain has TRBV5-4 and TRBJ1-3, with TRBD1 matching 7 bases. Germline V gene lookup returns CDR1 SGHNT and CDR2 YYREEE (reference sequence). V lost 1 base, J lost 4 bases, and 5 bases stayed unmatched. CDR3 length equals 15 residues. The CDR3: CASSLNRGPGNTIYF. In DNA, the CDR3 is TGTGCCAGCAGCTTGAACAGGGGCCCCGGAAACACCATATATTTT.

J is TRBJ1-4 and V is TRBV11-2; TRBD1 matches 7 bases. The CDR3 consists of 15 residues. CDR1 is SGHAT and CDR2 is FQNNGV in the germline V gene. V was pared by 4 bases and J by 2 bases, with 4 bases of the junction left unmatched. The CDR3 spells CASSSTGRTNEKLFF. In DNA form, the CDR3 reads TGTGCCAGCAGCTCGACAGGGAGGACTAATGAAAAACTGTTTTTT.

The chain uses TRBV27 and TRBJ1-5; 8 nucleotides agree with TRBD1. Losses at the gene ends were 4 bases for V and 14 bases for J; bases not matched to a gene: 13. The germline CDR1 and CDR2 sequences are MNHEY and SMNVEV (reference sequence). The CDR3 covers 14 residues. The CDR3 sequence: CASSSSAPGTGEHF. Written as DNA, the CDR3 is TGTGCCAGCAGTTCCTCAGCTCCCGGGACAGGAGAGCATTTT.